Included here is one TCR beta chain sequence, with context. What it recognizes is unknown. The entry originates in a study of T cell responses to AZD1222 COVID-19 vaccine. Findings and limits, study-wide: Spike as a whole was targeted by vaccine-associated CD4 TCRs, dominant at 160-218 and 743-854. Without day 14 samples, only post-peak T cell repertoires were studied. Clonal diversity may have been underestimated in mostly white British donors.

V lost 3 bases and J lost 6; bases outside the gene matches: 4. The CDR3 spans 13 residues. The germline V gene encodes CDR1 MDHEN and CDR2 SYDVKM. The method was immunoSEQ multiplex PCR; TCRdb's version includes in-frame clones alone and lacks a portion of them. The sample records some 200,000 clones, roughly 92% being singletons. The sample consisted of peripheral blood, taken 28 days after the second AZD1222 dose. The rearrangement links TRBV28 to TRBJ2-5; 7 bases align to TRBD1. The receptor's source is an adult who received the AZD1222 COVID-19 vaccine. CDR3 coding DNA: TGTGCCAGCAGTTTTCACAGGGGCCAGACCCAGTACTTC. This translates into CASSFHRGQTQYF.